This T cell receptor (beta chain) was captured in a study of technical replicates of blood from four donors. This clone was seen only a few times. Germline CDR1 ENHRY, CDR2 SYGVKD. The CDR3 length is 14 residues. The V end was cut by 7 bases, the J end by 5 bases, with 16 bases between. Sequencing used immunoSEQ multiplex PCR; TCRdb keeps in-frame clones, though not all of them. The sample carries almost 70,000 clones, 80% to 90% recorded once. The specimen was PBMCs. This receptor was taken from a human donor in good health. Some clones in this sample may be carry-over from other donors' samples. The chain joins TRBV10-3 to TRBJ2-3; a possible D gene is TRBD2 (6 bases). This CDR3 reads CAINAEGYGDTQYF. The CDR3 nucleotides read TGTGCCATCAACGCGGAGGGGTACGGAGATACGCAGTATTTT.